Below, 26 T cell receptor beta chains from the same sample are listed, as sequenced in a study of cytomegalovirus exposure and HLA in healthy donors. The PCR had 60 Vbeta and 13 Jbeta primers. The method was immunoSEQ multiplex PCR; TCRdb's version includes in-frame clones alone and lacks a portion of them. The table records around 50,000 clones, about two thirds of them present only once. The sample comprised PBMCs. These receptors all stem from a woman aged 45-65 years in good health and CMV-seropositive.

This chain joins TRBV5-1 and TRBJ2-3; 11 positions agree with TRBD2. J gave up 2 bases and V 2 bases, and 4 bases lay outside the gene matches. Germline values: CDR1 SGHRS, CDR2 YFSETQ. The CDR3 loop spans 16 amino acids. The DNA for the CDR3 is TGCGCCAGCAGCTTCAGGACTAGCGGGCTCACAGATACGCAGTATTTT. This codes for CASSFRTSGLTDTQYF.

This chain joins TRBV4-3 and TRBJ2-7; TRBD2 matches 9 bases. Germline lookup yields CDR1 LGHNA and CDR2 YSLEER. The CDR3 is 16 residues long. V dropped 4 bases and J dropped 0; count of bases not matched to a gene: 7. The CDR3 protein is CASSPSQRGASYEQYF. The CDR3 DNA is TGCGCCAGCAGCCCTTCGCAGCGGGGGGCCTCCTACGAGCAGTACTTC.

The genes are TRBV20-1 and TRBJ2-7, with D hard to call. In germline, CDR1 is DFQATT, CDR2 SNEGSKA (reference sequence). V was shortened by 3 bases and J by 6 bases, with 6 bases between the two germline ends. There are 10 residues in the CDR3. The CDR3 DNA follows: TGCAGTGCTAGTTCCCTCGAGCAGTACTTC. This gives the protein CSASSLEQYF.

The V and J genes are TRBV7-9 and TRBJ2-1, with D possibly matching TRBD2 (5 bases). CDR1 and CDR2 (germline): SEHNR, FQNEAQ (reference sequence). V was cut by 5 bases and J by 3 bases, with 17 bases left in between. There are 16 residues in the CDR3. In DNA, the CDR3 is TGTGCCAGCAGCCCCACGGAGGCTTCAGTCTACAATGAGCAGTTCTTC. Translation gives CASSPTEASVYNEQFF.

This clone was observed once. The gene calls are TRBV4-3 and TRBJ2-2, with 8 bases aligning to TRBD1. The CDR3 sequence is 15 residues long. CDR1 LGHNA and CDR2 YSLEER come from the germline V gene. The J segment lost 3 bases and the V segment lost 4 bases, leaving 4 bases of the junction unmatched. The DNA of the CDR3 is TGCGCCAGCAGCCCGGGACAGGAGTACACCGGGGAGCTGTTTTTT. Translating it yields CASSPGQEYTGELFF.

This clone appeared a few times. The CDR3 coding sequence is TGTGCCAGCAGTTATCTACAGGACGGTCAGCCCCAGCATTTT. Amino acid sequence: CASSYLQDGQPQHF. V is TRBV6-6 and J is TRBJ1-5, with TRBD1 as a possible D gene (5 bases). V shed 3 bases and J shed 6 bases, with 12 bases lying between them. CDR1 and CDR2 (germline): MNHNY, SVGAGI (reference sequence). This CDR3 is 14 amino acids long.

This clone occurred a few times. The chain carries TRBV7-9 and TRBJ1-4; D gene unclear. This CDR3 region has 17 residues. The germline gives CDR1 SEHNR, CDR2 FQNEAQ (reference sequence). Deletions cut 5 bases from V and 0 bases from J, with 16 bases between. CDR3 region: CASSHSTVGATNEKLFF. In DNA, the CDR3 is TGTGCCAGCAGCCATTCTACTGTCGGGGCAACTAATGAAAAACTGTTTTTT. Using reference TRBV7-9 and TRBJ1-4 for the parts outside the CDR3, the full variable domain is DTGVSQNPRHKITKRGQNVTFRCDPISEHNRLYWYRQTLGQGPEFLTYFQNEAQLEKSRLLSDRFSAERPKGSFSTLEIQRTEQGDSAMYLCASSHSTVGATNEKLFFGSGTQLSVL.

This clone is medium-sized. CDR3 coding DNA: TGTGCCAGCAGATTGACCCCGGGAGGTGAAGCTTTCTTT. It specifies CASRLTPGGEAFF. The chain combines TRBV6-5 with TRBJ1-1; D unclear. V was trimmed by 6 bases and J by 7 bases, leaving 15 bases between them. Per the germline V gene, CDR1 is MNHEY and CDR2 is SVGAGI. This CDR3 region has 13 residues.

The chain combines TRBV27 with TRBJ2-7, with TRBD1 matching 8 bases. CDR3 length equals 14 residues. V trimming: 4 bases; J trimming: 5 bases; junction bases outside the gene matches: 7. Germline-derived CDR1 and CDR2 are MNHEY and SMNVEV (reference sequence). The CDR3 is CASSSMTGADEQYF. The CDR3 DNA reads TGTGCCAGCAGTTCTATGACAGGGGCCGACGAGCAGTACTTC.

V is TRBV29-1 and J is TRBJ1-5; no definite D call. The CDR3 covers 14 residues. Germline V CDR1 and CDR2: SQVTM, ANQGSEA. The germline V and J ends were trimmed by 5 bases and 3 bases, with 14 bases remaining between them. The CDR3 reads CSVLTSGFNQPQHF. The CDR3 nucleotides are TGCAGCGTTTTGACTAGCGGGTTCAATCAGCCCCAGCATTTT.

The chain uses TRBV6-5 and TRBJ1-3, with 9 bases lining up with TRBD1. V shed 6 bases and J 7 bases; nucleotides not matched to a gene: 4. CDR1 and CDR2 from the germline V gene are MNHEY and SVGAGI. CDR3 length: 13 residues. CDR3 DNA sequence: TGTGCCAGCAGGCTACAGGGGGCGAACACCATATATTTT. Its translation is CASRLQGANTIYF.

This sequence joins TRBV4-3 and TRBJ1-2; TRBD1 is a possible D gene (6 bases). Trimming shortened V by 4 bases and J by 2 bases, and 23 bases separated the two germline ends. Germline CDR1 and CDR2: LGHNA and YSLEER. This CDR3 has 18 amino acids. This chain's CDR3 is CASSLHRPTGNQNYGYTF. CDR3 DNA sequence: TGCGCCAGCAGCCTTCACCGCCCAACAGGGAACCAGAACTATGGCTACACCTTC.

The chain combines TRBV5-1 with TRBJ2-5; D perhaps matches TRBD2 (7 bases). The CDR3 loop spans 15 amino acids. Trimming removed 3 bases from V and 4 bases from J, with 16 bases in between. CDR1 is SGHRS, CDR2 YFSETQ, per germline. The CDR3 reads CASSSPGGGRETQYF. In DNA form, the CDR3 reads TGCGCCAGCAGCTCCCCTGGGGGGGGCCGAGAGACCCAGTACTTC.

CDR3 DNA: TGTGCCAGTCCGCCTCAGACAGGGGCGTTCGAGCAGTACTTC. Its translation: CASPPQTGAFEQYF. The rearrangement links TRBV21-1 to TRBJ2-7; the table calls TRBD1, which could not be checked here. TRBV21-1 counts as a pseudogene. This CDR3 spans 14 amino acids.

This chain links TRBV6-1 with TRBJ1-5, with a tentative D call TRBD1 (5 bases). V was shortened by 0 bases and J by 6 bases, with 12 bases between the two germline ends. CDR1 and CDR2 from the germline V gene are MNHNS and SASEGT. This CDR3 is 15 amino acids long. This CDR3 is CASSEAQGGSQPQHF. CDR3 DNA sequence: TGTGCCAGCAGTGAAGCCCAGGGAGGAAGTCAGCCCCAGCATTTT.

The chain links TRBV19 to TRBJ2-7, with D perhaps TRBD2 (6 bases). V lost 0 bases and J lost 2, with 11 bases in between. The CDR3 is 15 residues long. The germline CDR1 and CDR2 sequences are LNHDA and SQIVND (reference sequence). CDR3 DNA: TGTGCCAGTAGTATAGATTTGGAGGGCCCCTACGAGCAGTACTTC. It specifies CASSIDLEGPYEQYF.

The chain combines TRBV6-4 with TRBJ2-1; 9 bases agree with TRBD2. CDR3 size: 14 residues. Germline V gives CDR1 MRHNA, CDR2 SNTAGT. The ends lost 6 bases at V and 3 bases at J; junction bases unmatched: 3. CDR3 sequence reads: CASRAGGDYNEQFF. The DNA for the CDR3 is TGTGCCAGCAGGGCGGGGGGGGACTACAATGAGCAGTTCTTC.

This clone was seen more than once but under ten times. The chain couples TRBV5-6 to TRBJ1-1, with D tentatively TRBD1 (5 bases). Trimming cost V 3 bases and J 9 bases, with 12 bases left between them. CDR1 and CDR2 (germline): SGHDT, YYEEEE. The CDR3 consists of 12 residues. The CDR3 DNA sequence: TGTGCCAGCAGCTCCTCAGGGTTAAAAGCTTTCTTT. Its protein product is CASSSSGLKAFF. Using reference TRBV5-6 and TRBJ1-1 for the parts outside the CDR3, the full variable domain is DAGVTQSPTHLIKTRGQQVTLRCSPKSGHDTVSWYQQALGQGPQFIFQYYEEEERQRGNFPDRFSGHQFPNYSSELNVNALLLGDSALYLCASSSSGLKAFFGQGTRLTVV.

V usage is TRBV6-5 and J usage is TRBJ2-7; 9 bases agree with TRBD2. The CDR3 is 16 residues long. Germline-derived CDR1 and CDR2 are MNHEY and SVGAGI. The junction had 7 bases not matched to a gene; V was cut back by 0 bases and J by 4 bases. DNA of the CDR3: TGTGCCAGCAGTTACTCGGGCGGGAGGGCCTGGTACGAGCAGTACTTC. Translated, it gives CASSYSGGRAWYEQYF.

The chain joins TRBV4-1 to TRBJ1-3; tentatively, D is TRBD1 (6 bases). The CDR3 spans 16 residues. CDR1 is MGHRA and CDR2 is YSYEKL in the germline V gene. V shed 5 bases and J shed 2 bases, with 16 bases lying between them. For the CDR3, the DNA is TGCGCCAGCAGCAAATTACCGGGACAAGCTGGAAACACCATATATTTT. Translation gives CASSKLPGQAGNTIYF.

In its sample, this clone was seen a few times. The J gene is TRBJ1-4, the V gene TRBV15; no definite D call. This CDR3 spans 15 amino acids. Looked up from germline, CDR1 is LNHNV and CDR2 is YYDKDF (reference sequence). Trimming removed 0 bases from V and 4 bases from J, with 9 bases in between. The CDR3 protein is CATSRDVAFNEKLFF. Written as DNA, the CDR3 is TGTGCCACCAGCAGAGACGTAGCGTTTAATGAAAAACTGTTTTTT.

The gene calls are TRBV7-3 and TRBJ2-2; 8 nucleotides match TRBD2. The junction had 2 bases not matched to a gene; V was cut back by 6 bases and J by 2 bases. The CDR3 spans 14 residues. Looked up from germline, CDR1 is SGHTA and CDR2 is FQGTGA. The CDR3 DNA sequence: TGTGCCAGCAGGGCGGGAGGAAACACCGGGGAGCTGTTTTTT. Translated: CASRAGGNTGELFF.

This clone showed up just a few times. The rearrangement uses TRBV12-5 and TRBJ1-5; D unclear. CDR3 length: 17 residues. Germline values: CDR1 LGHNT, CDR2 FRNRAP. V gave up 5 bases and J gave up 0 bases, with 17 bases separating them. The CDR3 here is CASGPNGRAYSNQPQHF. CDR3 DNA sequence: TGTGCTAGTGGTCCGAACGGGAGGGCCTATAGCAATCAGCCCCAGCATTTT.

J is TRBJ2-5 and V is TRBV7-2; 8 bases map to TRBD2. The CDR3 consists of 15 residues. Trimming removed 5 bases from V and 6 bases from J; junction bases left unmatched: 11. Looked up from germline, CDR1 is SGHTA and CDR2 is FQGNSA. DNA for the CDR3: TGTGCCAGCAGCCCGCCGGGGGGGCGGGGGAAGACCCAGTACTTC. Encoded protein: CASSPPGGRGKTQYF. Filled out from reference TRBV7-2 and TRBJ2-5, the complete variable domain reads GAGVSQSPSNKVTEKGKDVELRCDPISGHTALYWYRQSLGQGLEFLIYFQGNSAPDKSGLPSDRFSAERTGGSVSTLTIQRTQQEDSAVYLCASSPPGGRGKTQYFGPGTRLLVL.

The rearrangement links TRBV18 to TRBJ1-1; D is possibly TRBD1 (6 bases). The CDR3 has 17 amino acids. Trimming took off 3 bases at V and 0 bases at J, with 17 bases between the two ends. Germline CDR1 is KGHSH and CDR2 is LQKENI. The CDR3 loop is CASSPLGPTGMNTEAFF. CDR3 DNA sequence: TGTGCCAGCTCACCCCTGGGTCCAACAGGGATGAACACTGAAGCTTTCTTT.

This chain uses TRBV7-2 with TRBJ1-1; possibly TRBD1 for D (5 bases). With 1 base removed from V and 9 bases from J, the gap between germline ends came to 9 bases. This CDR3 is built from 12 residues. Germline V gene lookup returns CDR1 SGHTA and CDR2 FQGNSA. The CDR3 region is CASSLDQGQAFF. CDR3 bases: TGTGCCAGCAGCTTAGATCAGGGCCAAGCTTTCTTT.